This TCR beta chain was documented in a study of beta chain features in type 1 diabetes. Study-level points and caveats: All four CD4+ subsets from Type 1 diabetes patients carried moderately but significantly shorter TCRB CDR3s. VDJ junctions from type 1 diabetes patients carried fewer insertions and larger deletions.

This CDR3 is 10 amino acids long. V dropped 6 bases and J dropped 11 bases, with 13 bases sitting between them. The germline CDR1 and CDR2 sequences are SQVTM and ANQGSEA. Expressed TCRB transcripts were sequenced because the isolated RNA had all been reverse transcribed beforehand. Method: immunoSEQ multiplex PCR; TCRdb's copy keeps in-frame clones and lacks some. The repertoire holds about 150,000 clones, with about a tenth as singletons. Turning to this clone: Its antigen is currently unknown.

Sequencing input: central memory CD4+ T cells from blood. The clonotype comes from a man younger than 40 with type 1 diabetes. The chain joins TRBV29-1 to TRBJ1-2; maybe TRBD1 (5 bases). CDR3 nucleotides: TGCAGCGTCGCTGGGGGGGATTACACCTTC. Encoded protein: CSVAGGDYTF.